Presented here are 28 T cell receptor beta chains from one specimen sequenced in a study of blood T cell repertoires in COVID-19. Data came from immunoSEQ multiplex PCR; TCRdb stores just in-frame clones and leaves some out. Of more than 300,000 clones detected, nearly 90% appear once; the ten largest clones hold under 6.5%. Sequencing was carried out using PBMCs or T cells enriched from blood (not recorded which). These receptor sequences come from a woman aged 25-40 years who had recovered from COVID-19.

The chain employs TRBV5-1 and TRBJ1-1; the match to TRBD1 covers 7 bases. The CDR3 extends over 17 amino acids. J was trimmed by 0 bases and V by 1 base; bases with no gene match: 9. Germline CDR1 reads SGHRS; CDR2 reads YFSETQ. CDR3 protein: CASSLPRGNIMNTEAFF. The CDR3 DNA is TGCGCCAGCAGCTTGCCCAGGGGGAACATCATGAACACTGAAGCTTTCTTT.

J is TRBJ1-2 and V is TRBV5-1; 9 bases are a match to TRBD1. This CDR3 comprises 15 residues. Germline V lookup: CDR1 SGHRS, CDR2 YFSETQ. Losses at the gene ends were 0 bases for V and 2 bases for J; bases not matched to a gene: 2. CDR3 residues: CASSLEGTGNYGYTF. The CDR3, as DNA: TGCGCCAGCAGCTTGGAGGGGACAGGGAACTATGGCTACACCTTC.

V usage is TRBV7-3 and J usage is TRBJ2-2; D possibly corresponds to TRBD2 (5 bases). The V and J ends lost 4 bases and 4 bases respectively, with 13 bases between them. CDR1 and CDR2 from the germline V gene are SGHTA and FQGTGA. The CDR3 runs to 15 residues. CDR3 coding DNA: TGTGCCAGCAGCTCTACTAGGGTGGGCACCGGGGAGCTGTTTTTT. Translating it yields CASSSTRVGTGELFF.

The rearrangement joins TRBV18 to TRBJ1-4, with D possibly matching TRBD1 (5 bases). The V end was cut by 6 bases, the J end by 8 bases, with 13 bases between. Germline lookup yields CDR1 KGHSH and CDR2 LQKENI. The CDR3 is 13 residues long. DNA of the CDR3: TGTGCCAGCTCCCCGCAGGGAGGGGAAAAACTGTTTTTT. This gives the protein CASSPQGGEKLFF.

This chain links TRBV4-1 with TRBJ2-1, with TRBD2 matching 8 bases. CDR3 length: 14 residues. CDR1 and CDR2 (germline): MGHRA, YSYEKL. With 2 bases clipped from V and 6 bases from J, the junction kept 3 bases outside the gene matches. This CDR3 reads CASSQPGLGNEQFF. The CDR3 bases are TGCGCCAGCAGCCAACCGGGACTAGGCAATGAGCAGTTCTTC.

Concerning this clone itself: A junction boundary mismatches the germline segment, possibly from a read error. This sequence joins TRBV7-7 and TRBJ2-3; 9 nucleotides align to TRBD2. The CDR3 covers 12 residues. CDR1 and CDR2 from the germline V gene are SSHAT and FNYEAQ (reference sequence). In DNA form, the CDR3 reads TGTGCTAGCAGCTCTCTAGCGGGGAGGCAGTATTTT. Protein sequence: CASSSLAGRQYF.

The chain uses TRBV30 and TRBJ1-2, with a possible D match to TRBD1 (6 bases). This CDR3 spans 11 amino acids. V was cut by 7 bases and J by 3 bases, with 9 bases left in between. Germline V CDR1 and CDR2: GTSNPN, SVGIG (reference sequence). The CDR3 DNA follows: TGTGCCTCGAGACAGGACTATGGCTACACCTTC. Amino acid sequence: CASRQDYGYTF.

This rearrangement joins TRBV19 to TRBJ1-1; TRBD1 might be the D (6 bases). The CDR3 is 16 residues long. The germline V gene has CDR1 LNHDA and CDR2 SQIVND (reference sequence). V lost 0 bases and J 3 bases, leaving 14 bases between the germline ends. This CDR3 is CASSIEWTVFDTEAFF. Written as DNA, the CDR3 is TGTGCCAGTAGTATAGAATGGACAGTTTTCGACACTGAAGCTTTCTTT.

This rearrangement joins TRBV4-2 to TRBJ2-7, with 9 positions matching TRBD2. The germline V gene has CDR1 LGHNA and CDR2 YNFKEQ. The CDR3 consists of 16 residues. V lost 1 base and J lost 2; bases outside the gene matches: 6. In DNA, the CDR3 is TGTGCCAGCAGCCAAGGGGTAGCGGGGGCAACCTACGAGCAGTACTTC. It codes for CASSQGVAGATYEQYF.

The chain recombines TRBV5-6 with TRBJ1-5; D gene ambiguous. The V gene's germline CDR1 is SGHDT and CDR2 YYEEEE. The CDR3 length is 15 residues. The ends were cut back, 3 bases at V and 3 bases at J, with 13 bases in the middle. CDR3 DNA sequence: TGTGCCAGCAGCTCCGCTACGGTAGACAATCAGCCCCAGCATTTT. It is translated as CASSSATVDNQPQHF.

This clone has more than one count but fewer than ten. The chain links TRBV19 to TRBJ1-6, with D perhaps TRBD1 (6 bases). CDR3 length equals 12 residues. Trimming cost V 6 bases and J 7 bases, with 7 bases left between them. In germline, CDR1 is LNHDA, CDR2 SQIVND (reference sequence). The chain's CDR3 is CASSTGNSPLHF. The CDR3, as DNA: TGTGCCAGTAGCACAGGGAATTCACCCCTCCACTTT.

The chain is built from TRBV7-9 and TRBJ1-4; D possibly corresponds to TRBD1 (5 bases). CDR1 and CDR2 from the germline V gene are SEHNR and FQNEAQ (reference sequence). Trimming shortened V by 3 bases and J by 8 bases, and 10 bases separated the two germline ends. The CDR3 is 13 residues long. The CDR3, as DNA: TGTGCCAGCAGCTTGGTCAGGGTGGAAAAACTGTTTTTT. Encoded protein: CASSLVRVEKLFF.

The chain links TRBV7-2 to TRBJ2-2; TRBD2 might be the D (7 bases). The V end lost 5 bases, the J end lost 0 bases, and 16 bases lay between the germline ends. Germline loops: CDR1 SGHTA, CDR2 FQGNSA. This CDR3 has 17 residues. CDR3 amino acids: CASSKWGGGANTGELFF. In DNA form, the CDR3 reads TGTGCCAGCAGCAAATGGGGCGGGGGCGCGAACACCGGGGAGCTGTTTTTT.

This chain uses TRBV6-5 with TRBJ1-2; 8 nucleotides line up with TRBD1. The CDR3 extends over 13 amino acids. J lost 2 bases, V lost 10 bases, and 6 bases had no gene match. Germline V gene sequence: CDR1 MNHEY, CDR2 SVGAGI. CDR3 amino acids: CATLRTGNYGYTF. CDR3 DNA sequence: TGTGCCACCCTACGGACAGGGAACTATGGCTACACCTTC.

This clone came up once. The chain recombines TRBV6-2 or TRBV6-3 with TRBJ1-1; D unresolved. CDR3 length equals 12 residues. V gave up 5 bases and J gave up 1 base, with 5 bases separating them. CDR1 MNHEY and CDR2 SVGEGT come from the germline V gene. The CDR3, as DNA: TGTGCCAGCAGTGAGAGGAACACTGAAGCTTTCTTT. It codes for CASSERNTEAFF.

The rearrangement links TRBV5-4 to TRBJ1-2; 9 positions agree with TRBD1. Germline-derived CDR1 and CDR2 are SGHNT and YYREEE (reference sequence). The CDR3 covers 14 residues. Unmatched junction bases numbered 8, after V lost 4 bases and J lost 7 bases. DNA for the CDR3: TGTGCCAGCAGCCACAACGGACAGGGGTTTGGCTACACCTTC. Translated: CASSHNGQGFGYTF. Combining the CDR3 with reference TRBV5-4 and TRBJ1-2 gives the whole variable domain ETGVTQSPTHLIKTRGQQVTLRCSSQSGHNTVSWYQQALGQGPQFIFQYYREEENGRGNFPPRFSGLQFPNYSSELNVNALELDDSALYLCASSHNGQGFGYTFGSGTRLTVV.

The chain has TRBV7-3 and TRBJ2-7; 9 bases are shared with TRBD1. The V gene's germline CDR1 is SGHTA and CDR2 FQGTGA. V dropped 6 bases and J dropped 4; count of bases not matched to a gene: 7. The CDR3 contains 14 residues. The DNA for the CDR3 is TGTGCCAGCAGGTCCGGGACAGGGTCGTACGAGCAGTACTTC. This encodes CASRSGTGSYEQYF. The complete variable domain, with remaining parts taken from reference TRBV7-3 and TRBJ2-7, reads GAGVSQTPSNKVTEKGKYVELRCDPISGHTALYWYRQSLGQGPEFLIYFQGTGAADDSGLPNDRFFAVRPEGSVSTLKIQRTERGDSAVYLCASRSGTGSYEQYFGPGTRLTVT.

The chain carries TRBV18 and TRBJ1-4; 7 bases fit TRBD1. V dropped 0 bases and J dropped 5; count of bases not matched to a gene: 3. Germline V lookup: CDR1 KGHSH, CDR2 LQKENI. The CDR3 runs to 15 residues. CDR3 sequence: CASSPPGTVNEKLFF. The CDR3 coding sequence is TGTGCCAGCTCACCACCCGGGACAGTCAATGAAAAACTGTTTTTT.

The V and J genes are TRBV2 and TRBJ2-5, with TRBD2 matching 7 bases. The CDR3 has 14 amino acids. V lost 4 bases and J lost 2; bases outside the gene matches: 4. Germline CDR1 reads SNHLY; CDR2 reads FYNNEI. The chain's CDR3 is CASSGTSAQETQYF. The CDR3 DNA follows: TGTGCCAGCAGTGGCACTAGCGCGCAAGAGACCCAGTACTTC.

The chain links TRBV25-1 to TRBJ1-2; tentative D call: TRBD1 (6 bases). This CDR3 contains 12 residues. Trimming left V 4 bases short and J 7 bases short, with 10 bases between. Germline V gives CDR1 MGHDK, CDR2 SYGVNS. The CDR3 region has the DNA TGTGCCAGCAGTGGAAACAGGGCTGGCTACACCTTC. Translation gives CASSGNRAGYTF.

This sequence joins TRBV18 and TRBJ2-7, with D tentatively TRBD1 (6 bases). The CDR3 runs 13 residues. V lost 3 bases to trimming and J lost 5 bases, with 11 bases between them. The germline V gene has CDR1 KGHSH and CDR2 LQKENI. CDR3 in amino acids: CASSPEQGHEQYF. The CDR3 DNA is TGTGCCAGCTCACCGGAACAGGGACACGAGCAGTACTTC.

V gene TRBV4-2 combines with J gene TRBJ2-1; possible D gene TRBD1, 5 bases. The V gene's germline CDR1 is LGHNA and CDR2 YNFKEQ. There are 17 residues in the CDR3. V was shortened by 4 bases and J by 1 base, with 17 bases between the two germline ends. The CDR3 reads CASSLQGWGLSYNEQFF. CDR3 sequence (DNA): TGTGCCAGCAGCCTTCAAGGATGGGGCCTTTCCTACAATGAGCAGTTCTTC.

The chain uses TRBV11-3 and TRBJ2-2; 10 bases line up with TRBD1. The V gene's germline CDR1 is SGHNT and CDR2 YENEEA. This CDR3 has 17 residues. V gave up 5 bases and J gave up 4 bases; unmatched junction bases: 10. The CDR3 sequence is CASSLPRDRGGTGELFF. The CDR3 coding sequence is TGTGCCAGCAGCCTCCCCCGGGACAGGGGAGGCACCGGGGAGCTGTTTTTT.

This rearrangement joins TRBV5-4 to TRBJ1-1; TRBD1 might be the D (5 bases). Looked up from germline, CDR1 is SGHNT and CDR2 is YYREEE (reference sequence). The CDR3 has 12 residues. Trimming took off 4 bases at V and 10 bases at J, with 14 bases between the two ends. The CDR3 reads CASSGAGVGAFF. For the CDR3, the DNA is TGTGCCAGCAGCGGGGCGGGGGTTGGAGCTTTCTTT.

The CDR3 nucleotides read TGTGCCAGCTCACCAGGGACAGGGGGCACCGGGGAGCTGTTTTTT. It translates to CASSPGTGGTGELFF. The chain recombines TRBV18 with TRBJ2-2, with 11 bases fitting TRBD1. V lost 2 bases and J lost 4; bases outside the gene matches: 0. CDR3 size: 15 residues. The V gene's germline CDR1 is KGHSH and CDR2 LQKENI.

The chain links TRBV4-1 to TRBJ2-5; the match to TRBD1 covers 9 bases. The V segment lost 1 base and the J segment 5 bases; nucleotides outside the gene matches: 8. The CDR3 runs to 16 residues. The germline V gene has CDR1 MGHRA and CDR2 YSYEKL. Written as DNA, the CDR3 is TGCGCCAGCAGCCAAGCTTCAACAGGGGGCCGGGAGACCCAGTACTTC. Translating it yields CASSQASTGGRETQYF.

This CDR3 reads CASSLSGGRLGELFF. CDR3 bases: TGTGCCAGCAGCCTTAGCGGGGGGAGGCTCGGGGAGCTGTTTTTT. The rearrangement joins TRBV5-4 to TRBJ2-2, with 10 bases identical to TRBD2. This CDR3 region has 15 residues. Unmatched junction bases numbered 7, after V lost 4 bases and J lost 7 bases. Germline V gene sequence: CDR1 SGHNT, CDR2 YYREEE (reference sequence).

The chain employs TRBV7-9 and TRBJ2-2; 14 bases line up with TRBD2. CDR1 SEHNR and CDR2 FQNEAQ come from the germline V gene (reference sequence). The CDR3 loop spans 19 amino acids. The V and J ends lost 7 bases and 2 bases, in that order; junction bases with no gene match: 12. The CDR3 is CASIHRRGLAGANTGELFF. The CDR3 DNA reads TGTGCCAGCATACACCGAAGGGGACTAGCGGGGGCTAACACCGGGGAGCTGTTTTTT.